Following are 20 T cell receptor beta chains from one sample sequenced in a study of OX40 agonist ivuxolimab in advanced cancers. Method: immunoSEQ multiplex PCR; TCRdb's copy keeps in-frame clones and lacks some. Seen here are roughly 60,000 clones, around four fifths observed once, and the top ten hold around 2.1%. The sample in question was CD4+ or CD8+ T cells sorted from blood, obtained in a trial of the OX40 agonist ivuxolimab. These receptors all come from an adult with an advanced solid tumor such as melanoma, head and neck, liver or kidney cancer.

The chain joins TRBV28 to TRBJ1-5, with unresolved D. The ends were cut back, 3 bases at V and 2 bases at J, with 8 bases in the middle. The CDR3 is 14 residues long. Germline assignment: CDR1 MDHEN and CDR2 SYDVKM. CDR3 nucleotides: TGTGCCAGCAGTTTGGCAGGAGGCAATCAGCCCCAGCATTTT. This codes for CASSLAGGNQPQHF.

CDR3 residues: CSVETSGPKETQYF. In DNA form, the CDR3 reads TGCAGCGTTGAAACCAGCGGGCCTAAAGAGACCCAGTACTTC. The genes are TRBV29-1 and TRBJ2-5, with a possible D match to TRBD2 (6 bases). The CDR3 contains 14 residues. Germline V gene lookup returns CDR1 SQVTM and CDR2 ANQGSEA. V lost 2 bases, J lost 3 bases, and 13 bases lay in between.

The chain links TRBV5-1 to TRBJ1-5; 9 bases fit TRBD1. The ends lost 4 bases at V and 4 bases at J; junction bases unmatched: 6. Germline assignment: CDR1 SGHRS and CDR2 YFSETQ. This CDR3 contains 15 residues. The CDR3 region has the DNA TGCGCCAGCAGCCTCGGGACAGGGAGTAATCAGCCCCAGCATTTT. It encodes CASSLGTGSNQPQHF. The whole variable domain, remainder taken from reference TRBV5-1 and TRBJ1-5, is KAGVTQTPRYLIKTRGQQVTLSCSPISGHRSVSWYQQTPGQGLQFLFEYFSETQRNKGNFPGRFSGRQFSNSRSEMNVSTLELGDSALYLCASSLGTGSNQPQHFGDGTRLSIL.

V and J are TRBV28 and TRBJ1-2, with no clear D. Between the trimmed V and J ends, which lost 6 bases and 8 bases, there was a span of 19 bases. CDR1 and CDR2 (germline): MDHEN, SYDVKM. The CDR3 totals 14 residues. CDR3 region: CASRSTTGSTGYTF. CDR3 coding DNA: TGTGCCAGCAGATCAACAACTGGCTCTACCGGCTACACCTTC.

Written as DNA, the CDR3 is TGTGCCAGCAGCCTCGGGGCCAGGGTGGGTGAAAAACTGTTTTTT. Its protein is CASSLGARVGEKLFF. The gene calls are TRBV6-5 and TRBJ1-4; D might be TRBD1 (5 bases). Germline CDR1 is MNHEY and CDR2 is SVGAGI. The CDR3 is 15 amino acids. V lost 6 bases and J 7 bases, leaving 18 bases between the germline ends.

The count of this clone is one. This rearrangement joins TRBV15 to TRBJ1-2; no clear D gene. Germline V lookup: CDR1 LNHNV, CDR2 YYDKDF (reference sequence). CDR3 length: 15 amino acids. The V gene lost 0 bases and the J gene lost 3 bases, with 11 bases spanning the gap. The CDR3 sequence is CATSRETGKHYGYTF. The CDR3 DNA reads TGTGCCACCAGCAGAGAAACGGGTAAACACTATGGCTACACCTTC.

The CDR3 DNA follows: TGTGCCAGCAGAAATCACACGACCAGTTATGGCTACACCTTC. This translates into CASRNHTTSYGYTF. This chain joins TRBV27 and TRBJ1-2; D unclear. The CDR3 has 14 amino acids. V lost 6 bases, J lost 5 bases, and 16 bases lay in between. Germline CDR1 MNHEY, CDR2 SMNVEV (reference sequence).

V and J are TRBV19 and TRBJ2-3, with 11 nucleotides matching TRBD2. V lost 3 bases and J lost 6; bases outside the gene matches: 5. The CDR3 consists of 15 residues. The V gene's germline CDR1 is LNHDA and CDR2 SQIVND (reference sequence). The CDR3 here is CASSIPSGRSDTQYF. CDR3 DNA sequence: TGTGCCAGTAGTATCCCTAGCGGGAGGTCGGATACGCAGTATTTT.

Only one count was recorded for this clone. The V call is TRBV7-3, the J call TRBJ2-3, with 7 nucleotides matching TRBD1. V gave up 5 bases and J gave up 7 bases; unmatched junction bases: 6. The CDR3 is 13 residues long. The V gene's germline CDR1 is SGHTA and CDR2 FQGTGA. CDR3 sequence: CASSPGTANTQYF. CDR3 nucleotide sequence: TGTGCCAGCAGCCCTGGGACAGCCAATACGCAGTATTTT.

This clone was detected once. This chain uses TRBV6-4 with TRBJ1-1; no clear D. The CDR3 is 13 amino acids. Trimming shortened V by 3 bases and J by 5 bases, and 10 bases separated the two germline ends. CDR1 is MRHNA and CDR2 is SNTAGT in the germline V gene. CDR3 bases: TGTGCCAGCAGTGAGTTATTATGGACTGAAGCTTTCTTT. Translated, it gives CASSELLWTEAFF.

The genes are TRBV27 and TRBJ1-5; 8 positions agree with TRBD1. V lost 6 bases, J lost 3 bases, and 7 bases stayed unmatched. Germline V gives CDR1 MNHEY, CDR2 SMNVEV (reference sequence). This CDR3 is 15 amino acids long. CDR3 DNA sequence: TGTGCCAGCAGACTCGACAGGGGATCCAATCAGCCCCAGCATTTT. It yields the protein CASRLDRGSNQPQHF.

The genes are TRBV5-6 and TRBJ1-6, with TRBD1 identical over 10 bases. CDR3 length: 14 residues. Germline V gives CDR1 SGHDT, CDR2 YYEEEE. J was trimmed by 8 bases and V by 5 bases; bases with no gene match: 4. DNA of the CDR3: TGTGCCAGCAGAACCGGGACAGGGGATTCACCCCTCCACTTT. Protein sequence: CASRTGTGDSPLHF.

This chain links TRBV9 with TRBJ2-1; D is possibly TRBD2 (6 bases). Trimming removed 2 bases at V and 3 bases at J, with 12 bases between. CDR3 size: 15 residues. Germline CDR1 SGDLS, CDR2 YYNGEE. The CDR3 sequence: CASSVRGEIYNEQFF. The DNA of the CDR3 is TGTGCCAGCAGCGTGCGCGGGGAGATCTACAATGAGCAGTTCTTC.

In nucleotides, the CDR3 is TGCAGTGCTAGAGCTGGGTACGAGCAGTACTTC. This gives the protein CSARAGYEQYF. The J gene is TRBJ2-7, the V gene TRBV20-1; D is ambiguous. The CDR3 totals 11 residues. V lost 1 base, J lost 4 bases, and 5 bases lay in between. Per the germline V gene, CDR1 is DFQATT and CDR2 is SNEGSKA (reference sequence).

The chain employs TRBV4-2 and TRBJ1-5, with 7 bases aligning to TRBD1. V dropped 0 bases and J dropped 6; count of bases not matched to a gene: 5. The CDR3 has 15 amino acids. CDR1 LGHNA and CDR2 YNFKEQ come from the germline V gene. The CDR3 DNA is TGTGCCAGCAGCCAAGACGGGACAGTACTTCAGCCCCAGCATTTT. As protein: CASSQDGTVLQPQHF.

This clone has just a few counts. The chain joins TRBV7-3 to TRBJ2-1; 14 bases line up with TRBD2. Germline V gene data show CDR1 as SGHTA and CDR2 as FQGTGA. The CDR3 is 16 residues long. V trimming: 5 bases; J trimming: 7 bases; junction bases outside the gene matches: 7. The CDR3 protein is CASSPHGTSGRNEQFF. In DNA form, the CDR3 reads TGTGCCAGCAGCCCCCACGGGACTAGCGGGAGAAATGAGCAGTTCTTC.

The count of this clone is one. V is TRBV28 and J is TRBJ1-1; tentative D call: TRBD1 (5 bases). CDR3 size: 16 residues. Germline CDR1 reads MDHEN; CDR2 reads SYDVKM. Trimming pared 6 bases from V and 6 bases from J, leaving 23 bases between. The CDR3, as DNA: TGTGCCAGCAGCTCCCAGGGCGCGCCGCGGTCGTCTGAAGCTTTCTTT. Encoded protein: CASSSQGAPRSSEAFF.

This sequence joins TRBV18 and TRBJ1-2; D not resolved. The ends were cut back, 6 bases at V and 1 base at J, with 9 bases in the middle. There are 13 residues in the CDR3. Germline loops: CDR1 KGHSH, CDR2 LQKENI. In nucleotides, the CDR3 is TGTGCCAGCTCGCCGAGCGGTAACTATGGCTACACCTTC. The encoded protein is CASSPSGNYGYTF.

CDR3 sequence reads: CASSYEGPNTEAFF. The CDR3 coding sequence is TGTGCCAGCAGTTACGAGGGCCCGAACACTGAAGCTTTCTTT. The genes are TRBV6-5 and TRBJ1-1; D gene unclear. CDR3 size: 14 residues. Germline V gives CDR1 MNHEY, CDR2 SVGAGI. Trimming took off 2 bases at V and 1 base at J, with 8 bases between the two ends.

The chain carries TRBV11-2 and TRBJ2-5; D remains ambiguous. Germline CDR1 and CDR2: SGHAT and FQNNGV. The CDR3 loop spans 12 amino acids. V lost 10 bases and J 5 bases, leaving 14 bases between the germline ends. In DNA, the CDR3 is TGTGCCACCTGGGCATCTGGGGAGACCCAGTACTTC. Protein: CATWASGETQYF.